A single sample gave rise to the 16 T cell receptor beta chains below, sequenced in a study of blood T cell repertoires in COVID-19. TCRdb's table, derived via immunoSEQ multiplex PCR, lists solely in-frame clones and lacks some. The table lists 95,000 to 150,000 clones, 80% of them singletons. The sequencing sample was made of peripheral blood. All receptors derive from a man between 60 and 70 years old with active or convalescent COVID-19.

This clone occurred many times. The chain is built from TRBV28 and TRBJ2-1, with TRBD2 identical over 11 bases. This CDR3 spans 20 amino acids. In germline, CDR1 is MDHEN, CDR2 SYDVKM. Unmatched junction bases numbered 17, after V lost 3 bases and J lost 4 bases. CDR3 region: CASSFLRGSGRAGPYNEQFF. As DNA, the CDR3 is TGTGCCAGCAGTTTTTTAAGGGGTAGCGGGAGGGCAGGGCCATACAATGAGCAGTTCTTC.

The CDR3 protein is CASSQGSKTGNSPLHF. The CDR3 DNA reads as TGTGCCAGCAGCCAAGGGAGTAAAACGGGGAATTCACCCCTCCACTTT. The chain joins TRBV3-1 (or the pseudogene TRBV3-2) to TRBJ1-6; D ambiguous. Germline V CDR1 and CDR2: LGHDT, YNNKEL (reference sequence). The CDR3 has 16 residues. V gave up 1 base and J gave up 7 bases, with 14 bases separating them.

This clone was detected a few times. The V call is TRBV7-3, the J call TRBJ2-3; 12 nucleotides align to TRBD1. V shed 2 bases, J shed 8 bases, and the junction held 5 bases outside the gene matches. The CDR3 loop spans 15 amino acids. Germline-derived CDR1 and CDR2 are SGHTA and FQGTGA. The CDR3 nucleotides are TGTGCCAGCAGCTTAGAGGGACAGGGGGCTGTTACGCAGTATTTT. Protein: CASSLEGQGAVTQYF.

The J gene is TRBJ2-7, the V gene TRBV28, with TRBD2 matching over 15 bases. The V segment lost 6 bases and the J segment 1 base; nucleotides outside the gene matches: 16. This CDR3 region has 20 residues. Per the germline V gene, CDR1 is MDHEN and CDR2 is SYDVKM. CDR3 sequence: CASRVGLAGGPAFQSYEQYF. The CDR3 nucleotides are TGTGCCAGCAGAGTCGGACTAGCGGGAGGGCCCGCTTTCCAATCCTACGAGCAGTACTTC.

The genes are TRBV14 and TRBJ2-1; TRBD2 agrees at 16 bases. Germline V CDR1 and CDR2: SGHDN, FVKESK. CDR3 length equals 19 residues. J lost 2 bases, V lost 4 bases, and 8 bases had no gene match. The CDR3 sequence is CASSLGTSGRAVTYNEQFF. The CDR3 region has the DNA TGTGCCAGCAGCCTGGGGACTAGCGGGAGGGCCGTAACCTACAATGAGCAGTTCTTC.

This chain connects TRBV6-5 to TRBJ1-1; TRBD1 matches 9 bases. CDR3 length: 14 amino acids. Trimming cost V 6 bases and J 4 bases; bases outside gene matches: 6. CDR1 MNHEY and CDR2 SVGAGI come from the germline V gene. DNA of the CDR3: TGTGCCAGCAGCAACAGGGGGCGGGTCACTGAAGCTTTCTTT. It specifies CASSNRGRVTEAFF.

The chain has TRBV5-1 and TRBJ2-2; D is undetermined. Trimming took 0 bases from V and 5 from J, leaving 8 bases between them. Germline CDR1 reads SGHRS; CDR2 reads YFSETQ. The CDR3 totals 14 residues. The CDR3 nucleotides read TGCGCCAGCAGCTTGGGAGTGAGGACCGGGGAGCTGTTTTTT. Residues: CASSLGVRTGELFF.

This clone was counted a few times. This sequence joins TRBV5-1 and TRBJ2-6, with 8 bases aligning to TRBD1. The CDR3 contains 18 residues. V dropped 4 bases and J dropped 0; count of bases not matched to a gene: 9. Looked up from germline, CDR1 is SGHRS and CDR2 is YFSETQ. The CDR3: CASSDMTGVTSGANVLTF. The DNA of the CDR3 is TGCGCCAGCAGCGACATGACAGGGGTCACCTCTGGGGCCAACGTCCTGACTTTC.

Only one count was recorded for this clone. The gene calls are TRBV5-1 and TRBJ2-1; TRBD2 might be the D (6 bases). The CDR3 is 14 amino acids. Germline V gene lookup returns CDR1 SGHRS and CDR2 YFSETQ. Trimming left V 4 bases short and J 4 bases short, with 12 bases between. For the CDR3, the DNA is TGCGCCAGCAGCCGGGGACTTGTGTACAATGAGCAGTTCTTC. Protein sequence: CASSRGLVYNEQFF.

V gene TRBV19 combines with J gene TRBJ2-1; 7 positions match TRBD1. Germline trimming cut 1 base from V and 15 bases from J; bases unmatched to any gene: 6. Germline values: CDR1 LNHDA, CDR2 SQIVND (reference sequence). The CDR3 is 12 residues long. Written as DNA, the CDR3 is TGTGCCAGTAGTATAGGTGGACAGGCCCCGTTCTTC. Translation: CASSIGGQAPFF.

J is TRBJ2-1 and V is TRBV27; tentatively, D is TRBD2 (7 bases). The CDR3 runs to 11 residues. Between the trimmed V and J ends, which lost 11 bases and 6 bases, there was a span of 11 bases. Germline V gene data show CDR1 as MNHEY and CDR2 as SMNVEV (reference sequence). Here the CDR3 DNA reads TGTGCCGTTAGGGGGGGCAATGAGCAGTTCTTC. It encodes CAVRGGNEQFF.

The chain carries TRBV7-3 and TRBJ2-3, with TRBD1 matching over 7 bases. Germline loops: CDR1 SGHTA, CDR2 FQGTGA. The junction had 6 bases not matched to a gene; V was cut back by 4 bases and J by 2 bases. The CDR3 covers 15 residues. CDR3 in amino acids: CASSSGQVYTDTQYF. Here the CDR3 DNA reads TGTGCCAGCAGCTCAGGACAGGTTTACACAGATACGCAGTATTTT.

In this sample, this clone turned up once. The chain employs TRBV11-1 and TRBJ2-1, with D possibly matching TRBD1 (6 bases). Germline V gives CDR1 SGHAT, CDR2 FQDESV (reference sequence). The CDR3 totals 15 residues. Trimming pared 0 bases from V and 7 bases from J, leaving 13 bases between. The CDR3 DNA follows: TGTGCCAGCAGCTTAGCGAGGACAGCCAAGAATGAGCAGTTCTTC. This gives the protein CASSLARTAKNEQFF.

The gene calls are TRBV10-3 and TRBJ1-1; D gene ambiguous. Germline lookup yields CDR1 ENHRY and CDR2 SYGVKD. The V and J ends lost 10 bases and 0 bases respectively, with 12 bases between them. This CDR3 contains 13 residues. The CDR3 protein is CATRQGLNTEAFF. The CDR3 region has the DNA TGTGCCACTCGACAAGGATTGAACACTGAAGCTTTCTTT.

V gene TRBV2 combines with J gene TRBJ2-3; TRBD1 agrees at 7 bases. Germline values: CDR1 SNHLY, CDR2 FYNNEI. The CDR3 has 14 residues. J was trimmed by 0 bases and V by 6 bases; bases with no gene match: 3. The CDR3, as DNA: TGTGCCAGCAGCCGGGACAGTAGCACAGATACGCAGTATTTT. Its translation: CASSRDSSTDTQYF.

This clone was recorded once. The genes are TRBV28 and TRBJ2-3; 8 bases are a match to TRBD2. Unmatched junction bases numbered 12, after V lost 1 base and J lost 6 bases. Germline V gives CDR1 MDHEN, CDR2 SYDVKM. The CDR3 sequence is 17 residues long. CDR3 protein: CASSLSGAGDGTDTQYF. The DNA for the CDR3 is TGTGCCAGCAGTTTATCAGGAGCGGGGGATGGGACCGATACGCAGTATTTT.